This T cell receptor beta chain was sequenced during a study of Graves' ophthalmopathy and Graves' hyperthyroidism. For the study at large: Untreated patients at initial diagnosis provided peripheral blood.

Physicians reached a diagnosis by relying on clinical symptoms, serum thyroxine, TRAb, thyroid ultrasound and orbital computed tomography. The study amplified TCR beta CDR3 regions using RNA transcripts. A first-round RT-PCR used HTBI primers, followed by a second-round multiplex PCR. MiXCR, run by TCRdb on the multiplex PCR reads, gives a single entry per CDR3 protein. The top ten hold 2.5% to 3.5% of the sample, which has 500,000 to 800,000 distinct CDR3 sequences, about 38% seen once. Details on this clonotype: What it binds is unknown. The CDR3 does not close with the conserved phenylalanine or tryptophan, likely indicating a read error.

The V gene's germline CDR1 is LNHDA and CDR2 SQIVND (reference sequence). Trimming took 4 bases from V and 4 from J, leaving 10 bases between them. The CDR3 spans 13 residues. Regarding the study as a whole: Most expanded clonotypes from thyroid (those above 0.001 frequency) were also found in blood. In separating ophthalmopathy from stable hyperthyroidism, a 13-signature model achieved roughly 90% sensitivity and 81.08% specificity.

This rearrangement joins TRBV19 to TRBJ1-1; D is possibly TRBD1 (5 bases). This TCR came from an adult man with Graves' ophthalmopathy. Material: peripheral blood. DNA for the CDR3: TGTGCCAGTAGTAACACAGGATCCACTGAAGCTTTCATT. This codes for CASSNTGSTEAFI.